The clone carrying this T cell receptor beta chain was counted only a few times. Its antigen is not known. CDR3 size: 17 residues. Germline V gene lookup returns CDR1 DFQATT and CDR2 SNEGSKA (reference sequence). Losses at the gene ends were 2 bases for V and 3 bases for J; bases not matched to a gene: 14. A TCRbeta library incorporating unique molecular identifiers was prepared. TCRdb re-analysed the PCR reads in MiXCR, keeping a single row per CDR3 protein. Among some 350,000 distinct CDR3 sequences listed, roughly 17% were seen once. The data are from a study of T-cell reconstitution after alpha-beta-depleted transplantation in children. Overall study findings and caveats: After one year, T-cell counts and TCRbeta diversity mostly came from new T cells. Expanded graft clones numbering several hundred reportedly gave rise to alpha-beta T cells about two months after transplant.

This sequence joins TRBV20-1 and TRBJ1-2; 8 bases match TRBD1. The clonotype comes from a male patient aged 2-15 years who had a stem cell transplant for acute lymphoblastic leukemia, so the T cells may come from the graft donor. This sample comprised PBMCs, mostly from graft donor cells, obtained 360 days after TCRalphabeta/CD19-depleted stem cell transplant. This CDR3 reads CSARFRDRIVFDYGYTF. The CDR3 DNA follows: TGCAGTGCTAGATTCCGGGACAGGATAGTTTTCGACTATGGCTACACCTTC.